The 16 T cell receptor beta chains below were found in one sample sequenced in a study of control samples from healthy donors and cancer patients. The table came from immunoSEQ multiplex PCR; TCRdb's copy has only in-frame clones and leaves some out. The data hold 150,000 to 200,000 clones, with approximately 90% observed a single time. Sequencing was carried out using blood. The source of these receptors is a man aged 30 to 39 in good health.

The chain employs TRBV7-3 and TRBJ2-2; possible D gene TRBD2, 6 bases. Trimming removed 0 bases at V and 2 bases at J, with 10 bases between. In germline, CDR1 is SGHTA, CDR2 FQGTGA. The CDR3 has 16 amino acids. The CDR3 bases are TGTGCCAGCAGCTTAACCGGGACTTTTAACACCGGGGAGCTGTTTTTT. Translating it yields CASSLTGTFNTGELFF.

V and J are TRBV4-1 and TRBJ1-4, with TRBD1 identical over 8 bases. CDR1 MGHRA and CDR2 YSYEKL come from the germline V gene. The CDR3 spans 19 residues. Trimming cost V 1 base and J 6 bases; bases outside gene matches: 16. As DNA, the CDR3 is TGCGCCAGCAGCCAAGGAGTACGGACAGGGACTTTGACGGATGAAAAACTGTTTTTT. It encodes CASSQGVRTGTLTDEKLFF.

V is TRBV12-3 or TRBV12-4 and J is TRBJ1-2, with unresolved D. V lost 5 bases, J lost 5 bases, and 9 bases lay in between. This CDR3 has 12 amino acids. The CDR3 is CASSMGPYGYTF. The CDR3 region has the DNA TGTGCCAGCAGTATGGGTCCGTATGGCTACACCTTC.

The rearrangement uses TRBV7-9 and TRBJ2-2; the D gene is possibly TRBD1 (6 bases). The germline V gene has CDR1 SEHNR and CDR2 FQNEAQ (reference sequence). CDR3 length: 16 residues. Trimming removed 5 bases from V and 0 bases from J, with 13 bases in between. CDR3 in amino acids: CASSPQGFANTGELFF. CDR3 bases: TGTGCCAGCAGCCCGCAGGGGTTCGCGAACACCGGGGAGCTGTTTTTT.

The rearrangement joins TRBV5-1 to TRBJ1-2; D possibly corresponds to TRBD1 (5 bases). Germline V lookup: CDR1 SGHRS, CDR2 YFSETQ. The V end was cut by 4 bases, the J end by 3 bases, with 10 bases between. The CDR3 sequence is 13 residues long. Here the CDR3 reads CASSARDDYGYTF. In DNA, the CDR3 is TGCGCCAGCAGCGCCCGGGACGACTATGGCTACACCTTC.

The chain recombines TRBV5-4 with TRBJ1-5, with D maybe TRBD1 (6 bases). Germline CDR1 is SGHNT and CDR2 is YYREEE (reference sequence). V dropped 2 bases and J dropped 4 bases, with 10 bases sitting between them. The CDR3 runs to 14 residues. The CDR3 sequence is CASSFGGKNQPQHF. The CDR3 DNA reads as TGTGCCAGCAGCTTCGGGGGCAAGAATCAGCCCCAGCATTTT.

The chain links TRBV14 to TRBJ1-2; no reliable D call. Deletions cut 2 bases from V and 2 bases from J, with 6 bases between. Per the germline V gene, CDR1 is SGHDN and CDR2 is FVKESK. The CDR3 has 13 residues. CDR3 coding DNA: TGTGCCAGCAGCCAAACATGGAACTATGGCTACACCTTC. It is translated as CASSQTWNYGYTF.

This chain joins TRBV11-3 and TRBJ2-2, with D maybe TRBD2 (6 bases). CDR3 length: 17 residues. V was clipped by 3 bases and J by 4 bases, with 18 bases between them. The germline CDR1 and CDR2 sequences are SGHNT and YENEEA. The CDR3 protein is CASSFRGSTDSTGELFF. CDR3 nucleotide sequence: TGTGCCAGCAGCTTCCGGGGGAGCACCGATAGCACCGGGGAGCTGTTTTTT.

The rearrangement uses TRBV13 and TRBJ2-7; 7 nucleotides agree with TRBD1. Germline-derived CDR1 and CDR2 are PRHDT and FYEKMQ (reference sequence). The CDR3 consists of 16 residues. The V gene end was trimmed by 2 bases and the J gene end by 8 bases; junction bases not matched to a gene: 15. DNA for the CDR3: TGTGCCAGCAGCTTAAGAGACGGCATCGACAGGGAAAAGCAGTACTTC. It translates to CASSLRDGIDREKQYF.

The rearrangement joins TRBV6-6 to TRBJ1-1, with D possibly being TRBD1 (6 bases). Trimming cost V 5 bases and J 3 bases, with 22 bases left between them. Germline V gives CDR1 MNHNY, CDR2 SVGAGI (reference sequence). This CDR3 spans 17 amino acids. The CDR3 DNA is TGTGCCAGCAGTCACAGGGTCTGGGGGTCGATGGACACTGAAGCTTTCTTT. Its protein product is CASSHRVWGSMDTEAFF.

The chain couples TRBV27 to TRBJ2-2; 15 bases map to TRBD2. CDR3 size: 20 residues. V shed 5 bases, J shed 4 bases, and the junction held 14 bases outside the gene matches. Germline V gene data show CDR1 as MNHEY and CDR2 as SMNVEV (reference sequence). CDR3 bases: TGTGCCAGCAGTCCCTACCCTGGGACTAGCGGGAGGAAACTCACCGGGGAGCTGTTTTTT. Protein sequence: CASSPYPGTSGRKLTGELFF.

The V call is TRBV10-3, the J call TRBJ2-5, with 9 bases matching TRBD1. The CDR3 spans 14 residues. Germline loops: CDR1 ENHRY, CDR2 SYGVKD. The ends lost 4 bases at V and 2 bases at J; junction bases unmatched: 2. The CDR3 nucleotides read TGTGCCATCAGTGGACAGGGGGTTCAAGAGACCCAGTACTTC. Its translation is CAISGQGVQETQYF.

This chain connects TRBV27 to TRBJ1-6, with 10 positions matching TRBD1. CDR1 and CDR2 (germline): MNHEY, SMNVEV (reference sequence). This CDR3 has 16 amino acids. V lost 5 bases and J lost 5; bases outside the gene matches: 6. CDR3 amino acids: CASSTRQGAHNSPLHF. The CDR3 DNA sequence: TGTGCCAGCAGTACACGACAGGGGGCGCATAATTCACCCCTCCACTTT.

The rearrangement joins TRBV18 to TRBJ1-1; D might be TRBD1 (5 bases). This CDR3 region has 13 residues. From germline, CDR1 is KGHSH and CDR2 LQKENI. Trimming shortened V by 2 bases and J by 10 bases, and 14 bases separated the two germline ends. In DNA, the CDR3 is TGTGCCAGCTCACCAGAGGGTGCGGGACGAGCTTTCTTT. As protein: CASSPEGAGRAFF.

The J gene is TRBJ1-5, the V gene TRBV4-1; 7 bases line up with TRBD1. There are 15 residues in the CDR3. After removal of 4 bases from V and 0 bases from J, the junction contained 3 bases not matched to a gene. Germline V gene data show CDR1 as MGHRA and CDR2 as YSYEKL. The CDR3 sequence: CASSPTGASNQPQHF. The DNA of the CDR3 is TGCGCCAGCAGCCCTACAGGGGCTAGCAATCAGCCCCAGCATTTT.

The gene calls are TRBV2 and TRBJ1-1, with D hard to call. V was pared by 4 bases and J by 0 bases, with 6 bases between. Germline CDR1 is SNHLY and CDR2 is FYNNEI. This CDR3 spans 13 amino acids. The CDR3 region has the DNA TGTGCCAGCAGTGGGCAGCTGAACACTGAAGCTTTCTTT. Its translation: CASSGQLNTEAFF.